Shown below are 5 T cell receptor beta chains from a single sample sequenced in a study of CD4 T cells in relation to SARS-CoV-2 and coronaviruses. Using immunoSEQ multiplex PCR, the repertoire was profiled, and TCRdb retains in-frame clones only, with some absent. This sample carries tens of thousands of clones, 75% to 80% of them seen once, and the ten largest clones take over 15%. CD4+ T cells from unexposed donors were obtained before the COVID-19 pandemic (2011-2018). After nine to ten days of culture, CD4+ T cells were isolated. Antigens of these TCRs are unknown. The specimen sequenced was CD4+ T cells from PBMCs, cultured in vitro. Receptor source: a human donor in good health.

The CDR3 sequence is CASSQPSPAGGMETQYF. In DNA form, the CDR3 reads TGTGCCAGCAGCCAACCCTCCCCAGCGGGGGGGATGGAGACCCAGTACTTC. The chain joins TRBV3-1 (or the pseudogene TRBV3-2) to TRBJ2-5; 10 bases fit TRBD2. The V segment lost 2 bases and the J segment 5 bases; nucleotides outside the gene matches: 11. Germline-derived CDR1 and CDR2 are LGHDT and YNNKEL (reference sequence). The CDR3 is made up of 17 amino acids.

V gene TRBV25-1 combines with J gene TRBJ2-7, with D tentatively TRBD2 (6 bases). The length of the CDR3 is 14 residues. Germline assignment: CDR1 MGHDK and CDR2 SYGVNS. The V end was cut by 3 bases, the J end by 0 bases, with 9 bases between. Here the CDR3 reads CASSEVGSSYEQYF. The CDR3 DNA follows: TGTGCCAGCAGTGAGGTCGGGAGCTCCTACGAGCAGTACTTC.

This chain connects TRBV6-4 to TRBJ1-2; 11 nucleotides align to TRBD1. Germline V CDR1 and CDR2: MRHNA, SNTAGT. The CDR3 covers 16 residues. V lost 2 bases to trimming and J lost 4 bases; unmatched junction nucleotides: 6. In nucleotides, the CDR3 is TGTGCCAGCAGTGACCGGACAGGGGGCCTCCCCTATGGCTACACCTTC. Protein: CASSDRTGGLPYGYTF.

This sequence joins TRBV12-3 or TRBV12-4 and TRBJ1-2; D is uncertain. V was clipped by 6 bases and J by 5 bases, with 13 bases between them. This CDR3 comprises 13 residues. The CDR3 region is CASSPRAHYGYTF. The DNA for the CDR3 is TGTGCCAGCAGCCCTCGAGCCCATTATGGCTACACCTTC.

V gene TRBV19 combines with J gene TRBJ2-2; no clear D gene. Germline assignment: CDR1 LNHDA and CDR2 SQIVND (reference sequence). This CDR3 has 15 amino acids. V was trimmed by 3 bases and J by 1 base, leaving 9 bases between them. DNA of the CDR3: TGTGCCAGTAGTATTGATGCGATGAACACCGGGGAGCTGTTTTTT. Residues: CASSIDAMNTGELFF.